The clone carrying this TCR beta chain was observed many times. These data are taken from a study of blood T cell repertoires in COVID-19. The wider study: T cells, B-cell-depleted T cells, or PBMCs provided the cDNA or gDNA that served as material.

V was shortened by 4 bases and J by 0 bases, with 13 bases between the two germline ends. Germline CDR1 is MNHEY and CDR2 is SMNVEV (reference sequence). CDR3 length equals 15 residues. TCRdb's table, derived via immunoSEQ multiplex PCR, lists solely in-frame clones and lacks some. The table lists 140,000 to 150,000 clones, around 76% of them singletons, with 3.5% to 4.5% in the top ten. This clonotype originated in a man aged 60 to 69 with acute or convalescent COVID-19. The sequenced sample consisted of peripheral blood. This chain connects TRBV27 to TRBJ2-7, with D maybe TRBD1 (6 bases). The CDR3 reads CASSSRTAASYEQYF. In nucleotides, the CDR3 is TGTGCCAGCAGTTCCAGGACAGCGGCCTCCTACGAGCAGTACTTC.